The sample holds one count of the clone carrying this T cell receptor beta chain. Generated by immunoSEQ multiplex PCR, the TCRdb table keeps only in-frame clones and is missing some. The sample comprises fewer than 300,000 clones, less than 85% of which are singletons, and under 3% rests with the top ten. This sample is drawn from a study of blood T cell repertoires in COVID-19. Germline CDR1 is GTSNPN and CDR2 is SVGIG (reference sequence). Trimming took 5 bases from V and 6 from J, leaving 13 bases between them. The CDR3 is 12 amino acids. Recovery among Cohort 3 donors was established by two negative PCRs, clearance, or symptom resolution.

The rearrangement joins TRBV30 to TRBJ1-1; unclear D gene. Sequencing was carried out using PBMCs or T cells enriched from blood (not recorded which). This TCR derives from a woman in her forties or fifties who had recovered from COVID-19. The CDR3 protein is CAWDWEGPEAFF. The CDR3 region has the DNA TGTGCCTGGGACTGGGAGGGTCCTGAAGCTTTCTTT. Full variable domain (missing parts from reference TRBV30 and TRBJ1-1): SQTIHQWPATLVQPVGSPLSLECTVEGTSNPNLYWYRQAAGRGLQLLFYSVGIGQISSEVPQNLSASRPQDRQFILSSKKLLLSDSGFYLCAWDWEGPEAFFGQGTRLTVV.